This TCR beta chain was sequenced for a study of cytomegalovirus exposure and HLA in healthy donors. The overall study: The study's early data release held about 77 million unique TCRs from HLA-typed donors. There were some 400 genotyped donors. Of these, 81% fell in the genetic ancestry cluster associated with self-reported Caucasian donors.

The CDR3 runs to 16 residues. Germline V gene sequence: CDR1 SGHTA, CDR2 FQGNSA. V lost 5 bases, J lost 5 bases, and 7 bases stayed unmatched. Primers included in the PCR were 60 Vbeta and 13 Jbeta primers. Sequencing used immunoSEQ multiplex PCR; TCRdb keeps in-frame clones, though not all of them. The sample holds about 100,000 clones, around three quarters seen once. Only one count was recorded for this clone. Its antigen is not known. Study-level findings and limits: TCR beta sequences reportedly predicted the HLA-A and HLA-B alleles of most subjects accurately. There were under 200 TCR beta chains listed as cytomegalovirus-associated.

The genes are TRBV7-2 and TRBJ2-1; 12 bases map to TRBD2. The receptor was isolated from a female donor in good health and CMV-seropositive. Sequenced: PBMCs. Here the CDR3 DNA reads TGTGCCAGCAGCCCCCCGGGACTAGCGGGTCACAATGAGCAGTTCTTC. This encodes CASSPPGLAGHNEQFF.